This T cell receptor beta chain was sequenced in a study of blood T cells in healthy people across ages. With regard to this clonotype: Antigen unknown.

With 2 bases removed from V and 4 bases from J, the gap between germline ends came to 9 bases. The CDR3 spans 15 residues. RNA extraction gave at least 5.5 micrograms of total RNA per sample. The use of a sample-barcoded 5' primer and a J-beta primer mix characterized a second PCR of roughly 7 to 11 cycles. TCRdb re-derived calls from the 5' RACE reads in MiXCR, one entry per CDR3 protein. Here the sample spans fewer than 600,000 distinct CDR3 sequences, roughly a quarter being singletons. General study results and limits: Long-lived and aged donors differed, with more naive CD4+ cells and higher diversity in the long-lived.

The sample was also linked to a second study, of T cells of mothers and their children. In that study: Detection yielded no persistent microchimeric T cell clones.

What was sequenced was blood. The chain joins TRBV12-3 or TRBV12-4 to TRBJ2-6; D possibly corresponds to TRBD2 (5 bases). This TCR was sampled from a boy between 2 and 10 years old in good health. CDR3 sequence (DNA): TGTGCCAGCAGTTTAAGGGAGTCCGGGGCCAACGTCCTGACTTTC. Translating it yields CASSLRESGANVLTF.